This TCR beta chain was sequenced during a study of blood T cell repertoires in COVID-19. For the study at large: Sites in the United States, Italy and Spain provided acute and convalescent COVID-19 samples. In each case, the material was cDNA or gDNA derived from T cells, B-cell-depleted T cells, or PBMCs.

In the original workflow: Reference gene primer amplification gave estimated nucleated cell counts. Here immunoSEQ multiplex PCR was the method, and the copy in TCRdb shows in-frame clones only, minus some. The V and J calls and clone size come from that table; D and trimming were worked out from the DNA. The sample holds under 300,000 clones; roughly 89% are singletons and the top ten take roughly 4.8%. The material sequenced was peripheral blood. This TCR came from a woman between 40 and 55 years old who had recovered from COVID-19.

The CDR3 loop reads CASDSGQGFTEAFF. The CDR3 nucleotides read TGTGCCAGCGACTCGGGACAGGGGTTCACTGAAGCTTTCTTT. This chain connects TRBV6-5 to TRBJ1-1, with 10 bases fitting TRBD1. Germline V gene sequence: CDR1 MNHEY, CDR2 SVGAGI. The CDR3 sequence is 14 residues long. Trimming at V came to 8 bases and at J to 4 bases, leaving 7 bases not matched to a gene.